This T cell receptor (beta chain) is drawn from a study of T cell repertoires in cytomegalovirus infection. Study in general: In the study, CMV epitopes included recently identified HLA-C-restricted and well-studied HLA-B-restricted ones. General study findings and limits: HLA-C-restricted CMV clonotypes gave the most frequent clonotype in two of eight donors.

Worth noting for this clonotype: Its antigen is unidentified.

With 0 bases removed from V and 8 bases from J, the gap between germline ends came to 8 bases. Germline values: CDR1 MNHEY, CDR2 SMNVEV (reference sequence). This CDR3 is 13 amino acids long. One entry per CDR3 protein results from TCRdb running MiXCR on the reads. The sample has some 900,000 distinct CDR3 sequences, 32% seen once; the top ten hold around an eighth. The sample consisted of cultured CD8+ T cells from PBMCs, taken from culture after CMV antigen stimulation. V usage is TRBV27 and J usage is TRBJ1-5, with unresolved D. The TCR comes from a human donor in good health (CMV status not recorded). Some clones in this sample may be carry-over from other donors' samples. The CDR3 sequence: CASSLSVLKPQHF. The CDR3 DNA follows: TGTGCCAGCAGTTTATCGGTCTTAAAGCCCCAGCATTTT.